This record concerns one TCR beta chain sequence. This entry belongs to a study of T cell changes during pregnancy in multiple sclerosis. Per germline, CDR1 SNHLY and CDR2 FYNNEI. The V end lost 6 bases, the J end lost 6 bases, and 12 bases lay between the germline ends. This CDR3 contains 13 residues. Sequenced by immunoSEQ multiplex PCR; TCRdb stores in-frame clones only, minus some. The sample has some 21,000 clones, 91% seen once. This clonotype originated in a female donor with multiple sclerosis, enrolled in a pregnancy study. This chain joins TRBV2 and TRBJ2-4; D is perhaps TRBD2 (5 bases). The starting material was CD4+ T cells from peripheral blood mononuclear cells, obtained in the third trimester of pregnancy. The CDR3 DNA sequence: TGTGCCAGCAGCACGTCGGGGTCAAACATTCAGTACTTC. It is translated as CASSTSGSNIQYF. The full variable domain, in which reference TRBV2 and TRBJ2-4 provide the parts outside the CDR3, is EPEVTQTPSHQVTQMGQEVILRCVPISNHLYFYWYRQILGQKVEFLVSFYNNEISEKSEIFDDQFSVERPDGSNFTLKIRSTKLEDSAMYFCASSTSGSNIQYFGAGTRLSVL.